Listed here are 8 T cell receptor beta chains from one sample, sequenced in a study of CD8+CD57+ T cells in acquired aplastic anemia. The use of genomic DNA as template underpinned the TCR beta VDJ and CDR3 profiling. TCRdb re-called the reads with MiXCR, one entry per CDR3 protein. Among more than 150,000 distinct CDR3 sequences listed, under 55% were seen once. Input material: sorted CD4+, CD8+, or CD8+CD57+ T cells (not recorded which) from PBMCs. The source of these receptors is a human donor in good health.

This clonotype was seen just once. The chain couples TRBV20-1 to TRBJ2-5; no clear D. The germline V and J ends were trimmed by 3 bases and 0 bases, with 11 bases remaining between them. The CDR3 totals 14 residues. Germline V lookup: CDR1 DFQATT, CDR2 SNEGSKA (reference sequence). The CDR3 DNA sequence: TGCAGTGCTAGGGGCTTCAGCTACCAAGAGACCCAGTACTTC. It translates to CSARGFSYQETQYF.

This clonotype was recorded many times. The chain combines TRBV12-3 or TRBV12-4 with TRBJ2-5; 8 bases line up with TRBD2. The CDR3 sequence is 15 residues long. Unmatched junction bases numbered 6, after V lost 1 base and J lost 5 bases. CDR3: CASSLETSVSETQYF. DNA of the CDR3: TGTGCCAGCAGTTTAGAGACTAGCGTTAGCGAGACCCAGTACTTC.

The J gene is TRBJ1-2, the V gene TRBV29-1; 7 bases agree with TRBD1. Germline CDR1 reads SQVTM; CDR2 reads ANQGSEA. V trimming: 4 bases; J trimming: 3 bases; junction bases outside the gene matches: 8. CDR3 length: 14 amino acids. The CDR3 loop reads CSVGPGTADYGYTF. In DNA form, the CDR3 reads TGCAGCGTTGGGCCCGGGACAGCAGACTATGGCTACACCTTC.

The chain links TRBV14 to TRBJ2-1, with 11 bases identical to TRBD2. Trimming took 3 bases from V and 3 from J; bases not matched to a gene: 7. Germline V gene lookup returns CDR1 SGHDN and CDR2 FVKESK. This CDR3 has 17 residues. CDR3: CASSHGVGTSGYNEQFF. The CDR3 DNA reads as TGTGCCAGCAGCCATGGGGTCGGGACTAGCGGCTACAATGAGCAGTTCTTC.

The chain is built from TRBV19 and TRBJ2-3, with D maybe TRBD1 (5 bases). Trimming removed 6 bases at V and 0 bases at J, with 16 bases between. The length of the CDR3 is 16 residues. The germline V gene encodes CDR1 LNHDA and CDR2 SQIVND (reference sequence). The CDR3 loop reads CASRPVRDSSTDTQYF. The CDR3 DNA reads TGTGCCAGTAGGCCCGTCAGGGATTCTAGCACAGATACGCAGTATTTT.

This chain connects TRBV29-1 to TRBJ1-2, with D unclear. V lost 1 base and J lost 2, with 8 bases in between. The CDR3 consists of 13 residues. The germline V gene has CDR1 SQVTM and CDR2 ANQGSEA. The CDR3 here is CSVEVHSNYGYTF. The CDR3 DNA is TGCAGCGTTGAAGTACACTCGAACTATGGCTACACCTTC. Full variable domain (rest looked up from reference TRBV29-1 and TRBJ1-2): SAVISQKPSRDICQRGTSLTIQCQVDSQVTMMFWYRQQPGQSLTLIATANQGSEATYESGFVIDKFPISRPNLTFSTLTVSNMSPEDSSIYLCSVEVHSNYGYTFGSGTRLTVV.

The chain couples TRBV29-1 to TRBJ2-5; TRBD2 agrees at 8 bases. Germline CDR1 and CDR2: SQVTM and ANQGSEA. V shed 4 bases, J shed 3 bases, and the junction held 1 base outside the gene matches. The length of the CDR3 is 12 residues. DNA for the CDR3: TGCAGCGTTGTCGGGAGGGAAGAGACCCAGTACTTC. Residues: CSVVGREETQYF.

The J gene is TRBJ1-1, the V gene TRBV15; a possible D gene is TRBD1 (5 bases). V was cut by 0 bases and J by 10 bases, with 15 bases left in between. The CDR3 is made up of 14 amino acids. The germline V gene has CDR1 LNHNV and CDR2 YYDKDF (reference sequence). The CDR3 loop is CATSRDPRDFSAFF. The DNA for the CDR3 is TGTGCCACCAGCAGAGATCCCCGGGACTTCTCAGCTTTCTTT.